This T cell receptor beta chain stems from a study of technical replicates of blood from four donors (dated by TCRdb to about 2017). The germline V gene encodes CDR1 MNHEY and CDR2 SMNVEV (reference sequence). V is cut back by 3 bases and J by 6 bases, with 15 bases in the junction unmatched. The CDR3 starts with the cysteine, ends with the phenylalanine, and has 18 residues. Kept here is only the CDR3 DNA, which spans 54 bases and is read in frame from base 1. Comments on this clone: Its antigen target is currently unknown. No per-base quality is available; no much larger clone lies one base away.

The library was produced with the immunoSEQ multiplex PCR assay. The clones in this table, taken by TCRdb from immuneACCESS, are in-frame only. Not every clone is retained; where verified, under half of the shortfall comes from an unresolved V gene, and the cause of the rest is unknown. A total of more than 65,000 clones appear in this sample, roughly 91% of them only once. The ten biggest clones cover roughly 0.37% of the sample. The clonotype was recovered from a human donor in good health. The V gene is TRBV27 and the J gene is TRBJ2-3, and TRBD1 matches 10 of the central bases. Sequencing was carried out using T cells isolated from PBMCs. The CDR3 sequence is CASSFGLGDRGAWDTQYF. The bases read TGTGCCAGCAGTTTTGGTCTCGGGGACAGGGGCGCCTGGGATACGCAGTATTTT.